This note documents a single TCR beta chain sequence. Isolating PBMCs gave at least 6 million of these cells per sample. Together with a sample-barcoded 5' primer, a J-beta primer mix was included in a second PCR lasting about 6 to 12 cycles. TCRdb analysed the 5' RACE reads with MiXCR anew, one entry per CDR3 protein. Of around 780,000 distinct CDR3 sequences in the sample, just over 55% were seen once. This sample stems from a study of blood T cells in healthy people across ages. Across the whole study: Capture by template switching was about one barcoded beta molecule per two T cells.

V gave up 1 base and J gave up 0 bases, with 16 bases separating them. The germline V gene has CDR1 KGHDR and CDR2 SFDVKD. This CDR3 comprises 18 residues. Sequenced sample: blood. The rearrangement uses TRBV24-1 and TRBJ2-3; the D gene is possibly TRBD2 (5 bases). The sequence was obtained from a man aged 40-49 years in good health. CDR3 DNA sequence: TGTGCCACCAGTGATTTTCCAGGAGCGGAAACTAGCACAGATACGCAGTATTTT. Protein: CATSDFPGAETSTDTQYF.